This is a list of T cell receptor beta chains from one sample in a study of molecular identifiers for immune sequencing clone quantification. TCRdb re-analysed the PCR reads in MiXCR, keeping a single row per CDR3 protein. The table lists approximately 550,000 distinct CDR3 sequences, around 21% of them singletons. The sample taken for sequencing was naive CD8+ T cells from blood, with Jurkat cell RNA spiked in. These receptors were obtained from a human donor in good health. Some libraries in this study had Jurkat cell RNA spiked in. Both conserved end residues are part of each CDR3. The D gene is left open where the match is weak. Size is stated for part of the rows, as once, few or many counts, or as a class when the clone is expanded.

V gene	J gene	clone size	D gene	CDR3 DNA	CDR3 protein
TRBV12-3/TRBV12-4	TRBJ2-2	NA	NA	TGTGCCAGCAGCCACGGACAGACGGAGCTGTTTTTT	CASSHGQTELFF
TRBV4-2	TRBJ2-5	NA	NA	TGTGCCAGCAGCCAGATAGAAAGGGTGGAGACCCAGTACTTC	CASSQIERVETQYF
TRBV29-1	TRBJ1-2	many	NA	TGCAGCGTTGAAGATGGAGATGGCTACACCTTC	CSVEDGDGYTF
TRBV6-5	TRBJ1-1	few	NA	TGTGCCAGCAGACGACTAAGCACTGAAGCTTTCTTT	CASRRLSTEAFF
TRBV9	TRBJ2-3	NA	NA	TGTGCCAGCAGCGTAGTAGATAGGGAGTTTACAGATACGCAGTATTTT	CASSVVDREFTDTQYF
TRBV7-2	TRBJ2-7	NA	NA	TGTGCCAGCAGCCTACCGGGGGTGGGCGACTACGAGCAGTACTTC	CASSLPGVGDYEQYF
TRBV20-1	TRBJ2-2	NA	TRBD2	TGCAGTGCGGGGCGGGAGGGTTACACCGGGGAGCTGTTTTTT	CSAGREGYTGELFF
TRBV11-2	TRBJ2-7	NA	NA	TGTGCCAGCAGCCCAGCAGCTGACTACGAGCAGTACTTC	CASSPAADYEQYF
TRBV25-1	TRBJ2-3	many	NA	TGTGCCAGCAGGGGGGGATGGACAGATACGCAGTATTTT	CASRGGWTDTQYF
TRBV19	TRBJ2-5	many	NA	TGTGCCAGCAGCTTTTGGGGTCAAGAGACCCAGTACTTC	CASSFWGQETQYF
TRBV14	TRBJ2-4	NA	NA	TGTGCCAGCAGCCAAGGGCTAGCCAAAAACATTCAGTACTTC	CASSQGLAKNIQYF
TRBV12-3/TRBV12-4	TRBJ2-3	NA	NA	TGTGCCAGCAGTTTGTTTCGAAGCGGGCTAACAGATACGCAGTATTTT	CASSLFRSGLTDTQYF
TRBV5-1	TRBJ2-7	NA	TRBD1	TGCGCCAGCAGACAAACCCGGGACAGGGTCTACGAGCAGTACTTC	CASRQTRDRVYEQYF
TRBV25-1	TRBJ2-7	many	TRBD2	TGTGCCAGCAGTTGGGGCGGGGGGAACTACGAGCAGTACTTC	CASSWGGGNYEQYF
TRBV5-1	TRBJ2-1	few	NA	TGCGCCAGCAGCTTTAGGACCGCGGGCGAGCAGTTCTTC	CASSFRTAGEQFF
TRBV5-5	TRBJ2-2	few	TRBD2	TGTGCCAGCAGCCACACTAGCGGGGAGAACACCGGGGAGCTGTTTTTT	CASSHTSGENTGELFF
TRBV27	TRBJ2-7	many	TRBD2	TGTGCCAGCACCAATAGGCTAGCGGGAGAGCAGTACTTC	CASTNRLAGEQYF
TRBV15	TRBJ2-6	few	TRBD1	TGTGCCACCAGCAAGGACAGGGGGTCTGGGGCCAACGTCCTGACTTTC	CATSKDRGSGANVLTF
TRBV13	TRBJ1-1	many	TRBD1	TGTGCCAGCAGCTTCGTAAACAGGGGGAACACTGAAGCTTTCTTT	CASSFVNRGNTEAFF
TRBV20-1	TRBJ2-7	few	TRBD1	TGCAGTGCTAGGTCACGGGACAGGGGGTACGAGCAGTACTTC	CSARSRDRGYEQYF
TRBV9	TRBJ2-2	NA	TRBD1	TGTGCCAGCAGCGTTGGGGACAGGGGCAACACCGGGGAGCTGTTTTTT	CASSVGDRGNTGELFF
TRBV7-6	TRBJ2-7	many	TRBD1	TGTGCCAGCAGCCTCGCCCGGGACAGGTCCCACCTCTACGAGCAGTACTTC	CASSLARDRSHLYEQYF
TRBV20-1	TRBJ1-1	few	NA	TGCAGTGCTAGATCCAGGGGTGCCACTGAAGCTTTCTTT	CSARSRGATEAFF
TRBV28	TRBJ2-3	NA	TRBD2	TGTGCCGGCAGTTTGGATAGCGGGAGGACCGGGGATACGCAGTATTTT	CAGSLDSGRTGDTQYF
TRBV6-1	TRBJ1-2	few	NA	TGTGCCAGCACCGAGAGGGGGACGGACTATGGCTACACCTTC	CASTERGTDYGYTF
TRBV11-2	TRBJ2-1	many	TRBD2	TGTGCCAGCAGCCCCTACGGGACTAGCGGGGGGGCGGGGAATGAGCAGTTCTTC	CASSPYGTSGGAGNEQFF
TRBV12-3/TRBV12-4	TRBJ2-2	few	NA	TGTGCCAGCTTAGTCGGGGGATACACCGGGGAGCTGTTTTTT	CASLVGGYTGELFF
TRBV20-1	TRBJ2-2	NA	NA	TGCAGTGCTAGGGCTTTGGAGTACGGCACCGGGGAGCTGTTTTTT	CSARALEYGTGELFF
TRBV6-2/TRBV6-3	TRBJ2-7	many	TRBD1	TGTGCCAGCAGTTGGACAGGGCCGGGGGAGCAGTACTTC	CASSWTGPGEQYF
TRBV2	TRBJ1-5	NA	NA	TGTGCCAGCAGAGTCAAGAATCAGCCCCAGCGTTTT	CASRVKNQPQRF
TRBV4-1	TRBJ2-2	many	NA	TGCGCCAGCAGCCGGGGTCCTCAGGGCCAGAACACCGGGGAGCTGTTTTTT	CASSRGPQGQNTGELFF